The present entry profiles one T cell receptor beta chain with its context. This clone occurred many times. Its specific antigen is unknown. The CDR3 is cut off 3 residues early in the read; its end comes from the germline J gene. This entry comes from a study of T cell clonality in common variable immunodeficiency (dated by TCRdb to between 2014 and 2016). Equivalent amounts of genomic DNA from CVID and control samples were used as sequencing input. For every sample, a 60 bp segment covering the rearranged TCRbeta CDR3 region was amplified and then sequenced. The immunoSEQ assay, a bias-corrected multiplex PCR with high-throughput sequencing, was employed for TCRbeta amplification. As for the original processing: Every unique nucleotide sequence counted as a clone and was annotated with V, D and J genes, copy number and frequency. Sequences were labeled productive if in frame, and non-productive if out of frame or containing stop codons. Clonality was calculated from Shannon's entropy as previously described. The predicted amino acid sequences of productive clones were used to derive mean CDR3 Kyte-Doolittle hydropathy. Using the R hclust function, scaled V gene usage was clustered hierarchically with Manhattan distance and complete linkage. To assess clone sharing by CDR3 amino acid sequence, 12 repertoires per group were resampled over 100 rounds. The repertoires were screened for 65 to 75 published EBV-specific TCRbeta sequences and around 250 published CMV-specific TCRbeta sequences. After two CVID samples that produced fewer than 10,000 sequences were dropped from the analysis, a few dozen CVID repertoires remained. Entries here come from immuneACCESS through TCRdb and include only in-frame sequences with V and J called. Some clones fail to appear in such tables; in the studies checked, an unresolved V gene covers under half of the shortfall, and the cause of the remainder is unknown. V, J and clone size are those of that table, while D and trimming were read from the DNA. The data for this sample show around 81,000 clones, each detected more than once. About 0.8% of the sample is held by the ten biggest clonotypes.

Most CVID patients and most healthy controls were of Caucasian heritage. Heparinized peripheral whole blood samples of roughly 5 to 8.5 ml were obtained from each donor. Genomic DNA from adults with common variable immune deficiency (CVID) and from healthy adult controls was used for sequencing of TCRbeta CDR3 repertoires. A total of some 22 healthy adult volunteers (approximately 12 female and roughly ten male; age range roughly 23 to 75 years, mean age about 35) were included in the control group. Diluted blood was subjected to density centrifugation over Hypaque 1077 or Ficoll-Paque for isolation of peripheral blood mononuclear cells. Unsorted mononuclear cells served as the source of genomic DNA, which was extracted either by Qiagen column purification or by a centrifugation-based method. Results the study describes overall, beyond this receptor: Differences among patients in the CVID cohort limited the correlations between repertoire features and clinical complications. Fewer deletions and N-nucleotide insertions were reportedly observed in CVID TCRbeta sequences, and highly modified clones with 13 or more V deletions were reportedly absent from CVID TCRbeta sequences. Even though DNA input was the same, control samples had an average of about 81,820 unique sequences each, compared with approximately 32,000 in CVID samples. Fewer TCRbeta clones were shared among CVID subjects than among healthy controls (p < 0.0001). According to the authors, finding the cause of the higher clonality in CVID would require sequencing the repertoires of T cell subpopulations. TCRbeta clonality was higher in CVID subjects than in healthy controls (t-test p = 0.018), and the increase was most characteristic of about a third of subjects.

Trimming takes 4 bases from V and 1 base from J, and the germline ends sit 14 bases apart. Reading the germline V gene gives CDR1 MNHEY and CDR2 SVGEGT. From the cysteine through the phenylalanine, the CDR3 covers 16 amino acids. The DNA has 39 bases, all within the CDR3, and is read from base 1. This sequence was found in a person between 18 and 75 years old in good health. This receptor chain uses TRBV6-2 or TRBV6-3 and TRBJ2-4; no D gene call is confident. The sequenced material came from peripheral blood mononuclear cells. The CDR3 reads as follows: CASSSDRLLAKNIQYF. The sequenced part of the CDR3 DNA is TGTGCCAGCAGTTCTGATAGACTTTTGGCCAAAAACATT.